This T cell receptor (beta chain) is drawn from a study of blood T cell repertoires in COVID-19. As for the study in general: Both acute and convalescent COVID-19 samples were obtained from the United States, Italy and Spain. PBMCs, B-cell-depleted T cells, or T cells provided the cDNA or gDNA that made up the material.

How the authors handled the data: Scientists estimated how many nucleated cells there were by amplifying reference gene primers. The table came from immunoSEQ multiplex PCR; TCRdb's copy has only in-frame clones and leaves some out. V, J and clone size were drawn from that table, and D and trimming were deduced from the DNA. In the table there are 150,000 to 200,000 clones, 81% of which are singletons. The sequenced material came from peripheral blood. This TCR was recovered from a man aged 55 to 70 with active or convalescent COVID-19.

The CDR3 here is CASSQTTGTGNADTQYF. Here the CDR3 DNA reads TGTGCCAGCAGCCAGACTACCGGAACAGGGAATGCAGATACGCAGTATTTT. V and J are TRBV7-9 and TRBJ2-3; the D gene is possibly TRBD1 (6 bases). Trimming cost V 5 bases and J 4 bases, with 22 bases left between them. Germline V lookup: CDR1 SEHNR, CDR2 FQNEAQ (reference sequence). This CDR3 is built from 17 residues.